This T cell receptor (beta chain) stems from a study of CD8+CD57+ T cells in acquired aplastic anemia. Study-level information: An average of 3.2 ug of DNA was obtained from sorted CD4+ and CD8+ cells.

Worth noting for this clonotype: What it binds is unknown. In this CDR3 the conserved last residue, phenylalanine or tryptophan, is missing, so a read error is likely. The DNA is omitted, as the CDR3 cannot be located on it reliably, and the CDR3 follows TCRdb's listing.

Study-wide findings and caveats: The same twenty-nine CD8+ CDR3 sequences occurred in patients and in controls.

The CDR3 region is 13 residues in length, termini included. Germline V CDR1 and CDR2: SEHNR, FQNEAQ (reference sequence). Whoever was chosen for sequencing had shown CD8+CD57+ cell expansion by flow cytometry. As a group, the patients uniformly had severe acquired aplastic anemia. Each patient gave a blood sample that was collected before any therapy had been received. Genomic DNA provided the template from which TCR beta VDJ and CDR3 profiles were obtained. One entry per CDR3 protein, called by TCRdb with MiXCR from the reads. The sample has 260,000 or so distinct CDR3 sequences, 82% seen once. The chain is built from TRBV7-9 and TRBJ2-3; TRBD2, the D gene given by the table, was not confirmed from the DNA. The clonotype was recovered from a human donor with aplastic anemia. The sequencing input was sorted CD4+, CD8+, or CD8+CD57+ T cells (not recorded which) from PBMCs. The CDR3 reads CASRLGDTAVEKL.